This T cell receptor beta chain was profiled in a study of T cell responses to AZD1222 COVID-19 vaccine (dated by TCRdb to the early 2020s). Study-wide context: AZD1222 recipients given second doses at about 4 weeks or at about 12 weeks were pooled, since spike-specific TCR depth and breadth were not found to differ between the two schedules. Trial participants were enrolled into age subgroups of 18-55, 56-69 and 70-plus years, which contained about 150, 28 and 57 TCR-sequenced participants, respectively. A total of more than 230 trial participants underwent TCR sequencing, of whom about 210 received two doses of AZD1222 and approximately 25 received two doses of the MenACWY control vaccine.

Note on this clone: Its binding antigen is unknown. Per-base quality was not reported, and no clone a single base away is much larger than it.

In the paper's terms, the time point label means: baseline before first vaccination. Vaccinee samples came from UK trials COV001 and COV002, including a single-blind randomized controlled phase 2/3 trial of AZD1222 (ChAdOx1 nCoV-19) in healthy adults. Trial participant PBMC samples were collected at day 0 and day 28 after the second dose for TCRbeta chain sequencing. What the work shows at the level of the full study, not this receptor alone: The 56-69-year group was small, and its depth increase did not reach significance, likely because of low power. Participants were mostly white British, with more females than males. The authors suggested clonal diversity may have been underestimated. The vaccine-associated CD4 TCRs covered the entire spike protein, and the dominant responses fell in regions 160-218 and 743-854. Because no day 14 peak-response samples were available, the repertoires could be characterized only after the peak T cell response. A significant rise in spike-specific TCR breadth and depth was observed after two AZD1222 doses relative to day 0 and relative to MenACWY recipients. Only five or six AZD1222 recipients were SARS-CoV-2 seropositive at baseline, limiting conclusions about previously exposed vaccinees. Nearly half of unique spike-specific TCRs reportedly recognized epitopes outside regions mutated in the B.1.351 and B.1.1.7 variants.

The CDR3 regions of human TCRbeta chains were analyzed by immunosequencing. The authors' analysis ran thus. TCRs in the repertoires were compared against a reference library of SARS-CoV-2-specific TCRs that had been generated with the MIRA antigen-specificity platform. Breadth was defined as the fraction of unique TCRs that were SARS-CoV-2-associated, and depth was defined as the fraction of total T cells that were SARS-CoV-2-associated. Using the MIRA data, each spike-specific TCR was assigned both to the spike region to which the TCR was reactive and to a CD4 or CD8 class. Log10-transformed breadth and depth values were compared by one-way ANOVA with Sidak's multiple comparisons tests. In its TCRdb copy, this immuneACCESS table keeps in-frame sequences only and misses some clones. Where compared with another copy, unresolved V genes explain less than half of these, and the others have no known cause. V, J and clone size were drawn from that table, and D and trimming were deduced from the DNA. This sample has 100,000 to 150,000 clones in its table, and 70% to 90% of those were observed once. Roughly 1.6% of the sample belongs to the ten largest clones.

From a lookup of the germline V gene, CDR1 and CDR2 are SNHLY and FYNNEI. V drops 6 bases and J drops 0 bases, leaving 8 bases in between. From the cysteine up to the phenylalanine, the CDR3 has a length of 14 residues. Only CDR3 DNA remains: 42 bases, in frame from the first base. The source was peripheral blood, collected on day 0 of AZD1222 vaccination. The V and J segments used are TRBV2 and TRBJ1-4, and possibly TRBD1, on 5 matching bases. The receptor was isolated from an adult in good health. The CDR3 reads CASRGTSTNEKLFF. The DNA is TGTGCCAGCAGGGGGACTTCAACTAATGAAAAACTGTTTTTT.